This T cell receptor (beta chain) was sequenced in a study of T cells in Graves' hyperthyroidism and ophthalmopathy (dated by TCRdb to between 2017 and 2020). About the full investigation: Peripheral blood samples were taken at initial diagnosis, before any treatment was given. To identify TCR V-J signatures that set the groups apart, the researchers used a discovery cohort of 90 to 100 patients, made up of 40 to 45 with Graves' ophthalmopathy and some 58 with stable Graves' hyperthyroidism. Whether ophthalmopathy could be predicted prospectively was tested in an independent validation cohort made up of 18 hyperthyroidism patients plus 17 patients who later progressed to ophthalmopathy. The 100 discovery patients were randomly divided into training and test sets at a 7:3 ratio. Thyroid tissue and blood T-cell repertoires from roughly 6 Graves' hyperthyroidism patients were also compared in the study. After blood sampling, hyperthyroidism patients were treated with methimazole at a starting dose of 30 mg daily, and ophthalmopathy patients were treated with high-dose intravenous methylprednisolone. The paper describes TCR Vbeta CDR3 sequencing of 120 to 150 peripheral blood samples, made up of about 40 ophthalmopathy patients, 70 to 80 hyperthyroidism patients and roughly 17 progressor patients.

Study-wide findings and limitations: A model built on a 13 V-J signature distinguished ophthalmopathy from stable hyperthyroidism, reaching 85% to 90% sensitivity and 81.08% specificity in cross-validation and 80%/75% in testing. No statistical method was used to set the sample size in advance, and investigators knew the group allocation. In validation, progression to ophthalmopathy was predicted by the model with 70.59% sensitivity and roughly 76% specificity, a median of about 6.8 months before onset. Most expanded thyroid clonotypes (frequency above 0.001) were also detected in blood, a finding suggesting that blood repertoires may reflect thyroid immune responses.

This clonotype appeared many times. The specificity of this receptor is unknown. The sample holds no much larger clone one base away, and base qualities are not on file. The germline V gene sets CDR1 to SGHTS and CDR2 to YDEGEE. V is reduced by 4 bases and J by 2 bases, leaving a spacing of 13 bases between them. The CDR3 numbers 14 residues from cysteine through phenylalanine. The entry retains the CDR3 DNA only, 42 bases that are in frame from base 1. Stable Graves' hyperthyroidism was defined as the absence of progression to ophthalmopathy over 18 months of follow-up. Hyperthyroidism patients were newly diagnosed, with disease duration under 2 months, and aged 18 to 65 years. Exclusion was applied to patients with uncontrolled infections, other autoimmune diseases, pregnancy or lactation. Diagnoses relied on clinical symptoms, serum thyroxine and TRAb, thyroid ultrasound and orbital computed tomography. Ficoll-Paque density gradient centrifugation was used to isolate PBMCs from 8 to 10 ml of fresh peripheral blood. Total RNA was extracted with Trizol reagent, and quality was checked on an Agilent 2100 Bioanalyzer.

Amplification of TCR beta CDR3 regions was carried out from RNA transcripts. For the first round of RT-PCR on the TCR CDR3, the HTBI primer set was used together with the Qiagen OneStep RT-PCR kit. Libraries were constructed in a second round of multiplex PCR, after which size selection and purification were performed. The libraries were sequenced on an Illumina HiSeq2000 using paired-end 100 bp reads. In the paper's pipeline: SOAPnuke was used to process the raw data, removing reads that contained adapters or uncalled bases, had a mean Phred below 15, or lacked an exact match to the constant primer or identifier. COPE v1.2.5 was used to merge high-quality paired reads, and clonotypes were defined as unique nucleotide sequences. MiTCR v1.1 was used to align clonotypes to the IMGT TRBV, TRBD and TRBJ reference segments. Only V-J combinations with frequency above 0.0001, covering about 99% of repertoires, were analysed. A TCS score was defined as the ratio between F50 (clonal expansion) and ExV (chaos), using BLOSUM62-based TCRdist between CDR3 peptides within each V-J. Welch's t-statistics and random forest reduced several hundred V-J features to 10 to 15, which were used in a naive Bayes classifier (R e1071). TCRdb trimmed the raw reads at Q25, called clones with MiXCR and kept productive beta chains. Entries that share a CDR3 protein sequence are merged under the most common genes and DNA. Clone size and V and J calls follow TCRdb, not the original study. This sample gives roughly 740,000 distinct CDR3 sequences in total; roughly 17% of them show up just once. Jointly, the top ten make up approximately 8.4% of the sample.

The sequence joins TRBV5-8 to TRBJ2-7; the D segment could be TRBD2, given 5 matching bases. Sequencing was performed on blood. This receptor was obtained from a young man with Graves' hyperthyroidism. The nucleotides are TGTGCCAGCAGCAACCGGGCCGGGACCTACGAGCAGTACTTC. This translates into CASSNRAGTYEQYF.